These 14 T cell receptor beta chains came from one sample sequenced in a study of molecular identifiers for immune sequencing clone quantification. Using its own MiXCR run on the PCR reads, TCRdb lists one record per CDR3 protein. The table lists 23,000 or so distinct CDR3 sequences, approximately 17% of them singletons. The specimen sequenced was naive CD8+ T cells from blood, with Jurkat cell RNA spiked in. Subset described: FACS-sorted CD8+CD4-CCR7+CD45RA+ naive T cells. The source is a human donor in good health. Some libraries in this study had Jurkat cell RNA spiked in.

This clonotype was seen once. The germline gene is not matched at one end of the junction; a read error may be the cause. The genes are TRBV28 and TRBJ1-5, with unresolved D. The germline V gene encodes CDR1 MDHEN and CDR2 SYDVKM. The CDR3 sequence is 14 residues long. The CDR3 nucleotides are TGTGCCGGCAGTTCCCGGGTCCCCAATCAGCCCCAGCATTTT. Protein: CAGSSRVPNQPQHF.

Comments on this clonotype: A read error may be the cause here, since a much bigger clone is one base away. CDR3 region: CASSLALGDRHLYEQYF. The CDR3 nucleotides are TGTGCCAGCAGCTTAGCACTTGGGGACAGGCATCTCTACGAGCAGTACTTC. The V and J genes are TRBV11-1 and TRBJ2-7, with 8 bases matching TRBD1. Trimming cost V 0 bases and J 3 bases; bases outside gene matches: 10. Germline CDR1 and CDR2: SGHAT and FQDESV (reference sequence). The CDR3 loop spans 17 amino acids.

A note on this clonotype: A much more abundant neighbour one base away suggests this may be a read error. This CDR3 fails to terminate in the conserved phenylalanine or tryptophan, so it likely reflects a read error. The rearrangement joins TRBV29-1 to TRBJ1-1, with no clear D. CDR1 and CDR2 (germline): SQVTM, ANQGSEA. The length of the CDR3 is 12 residues. The V end was cut by 5 bases, the J end by 1 base, with 8 bases between. The CDR3 DNA is TGCAGCGTTTTATCGGAGAACACTGAAGCTTTCTCT. Protein: CSVLSENTEAFS.

This clonotype came up many times. Written as DNA, the CDR3 is TGTGCCACCAGTGATTCGCGGCAGGGATATAATTCACCCCTCCACTTT. Protein: CATSDSRQGYNSPLHF. The genes are TRBV24-1 and TRBJ1-6, with D possibly TRBD1 on 5 matching bases. V lost 2 bases and J 4 bases, leaving 11 bases between the germline ends. The CDR3 has 16 amino acids. Per germline, CDR1 KGHDR and CDR2 SFDVKD.

As to this clonotype: At one of its ends the junction is not consistent with the germline gene, which may arise from a read error. This chain uses TRBV7-8 with TRBJ2-3, with TRBD2 identical over 9 bases. CDR1 is SGHVS and CDR2 is FQNEAQ in the germline V gene. The CDR3 has 14 amino acids. The CDR3 loop is CTSSLVSGGDTQYF. The CDR3 region has the DNA TGTACCAGCAGCCTAGTTAGCGGGGGAGATACGCAGTATTTT.

This clonotype was counted at least ten times. V and J are TRBV20-1 and TRBJ2-7; D is ambiguous. The germline CDR1 and CDR2 sequences are DFQATT and SNEGSKA (reference sequence). Trimming took off 2 bases at V and 0 bases at J, with 8 bases between the two ends. The CDR3 is 13 residues long. CDR3 protein: CSARLAASYEQYF. In DNA, the CDR3 is TGCAGTGCTAGACTTGCGGCCTCCTACGAGCAGTACTTC.

At least ten counts were recorded for this clonotype. This chain connects TRBV6-5 to TRBJ2-7, with D maybe TRBD1 (6 bases). Germline-derived CDR1 and CDR2 are MNHEY and SVGAGI. Between the trimmed V and J ends, which lost 5 bases and 2 bases, there was a span of 7 bases. The CDR3 has 12 amino acids. The CDR3 nucleotides read TGTGCCAGCAGTAGGGACACCTACGAGCAGTACTTC. As protein: CASSRDTYEQYF.

This clonotype was recorded many times. In DNA form, the CDR3 reads TGCGCCAGCAGCCACTGGGGCTTGGACAGCTACGAGCAGTACTTC. It translates to CASSHWGLDSYEQYF. This chain uses TRBV4-3 with TRBJ2-7; possible D gene TRBD1, 6 bases. The CDR3 has 15 residues. Per germline, CDR1 LGHNA and CDR2 YSLEER. Trimming cost V 3 bases and J 3 bases, with 15 bases left between them.

This clonotype was recorded many times. The chain is built from TRBV20-1 and TRBJ2-5; TRBD2 matches at 8 bases. V was clipped by 0 bases and J by 2 bases; unmatched bases: 5. Looked up from germline, CDR1 is DFQATT and CDR2 is SNEGSKA (reference sequence). CDR3 size: 15 residues. The CDR3 region is CSARDSGALQETQYF. For the CDR3, the DNA is TGCAGTGCTAGAGATAGCGGGGCCCTACAAGAGACCCAGTACTTC.

This clonotype was found many times. The gene calls are TRBV19 and TRBJ2-3; D possibly corresponds to TRBD2 (5 bases). The CDR3 totals 20 residues. V was clipped by 3 bases and J by 0 bases, with 25 bases between them. The germline V gene has CDR1 LNHDA and CDR2 SQIVND (reference sequence). Written as DNA, the CDR3 is TGTGCCAGTAGTATCCCCCAGACTAAACCCGCACAGCTTAGCACAGATACGCAGTATTTT. Encoded protein: CASSIPQTKPAQLSTDTQYF.

A word on this clonotype: A much larger clonotype is one base distant, so this may be a read error. The chain joins TRBV2 to TRBJ2-7; D not resolved. Germline V gives CDR1 SNHLY, CDR2 FYNNEI. The CDR3 consists of 15 residues. The CDR3: CASSGIGPLAYELYF. CDR3 DNA: TGTGCCAGCAGTGGAATCGGCCCTTTAGCCTACGAGCTGTACTTC.

This clonotype is classed as medium-sized. This chain connects TRBV7-9 to TRBJ1-1; D ambiguous. This CDR3 region has 13 residues. Per germline, CDR1 SEHNR and CDR2 FQNEAQ (reference sequence). The V and J ends lost 3 bases and 4 bases respectively, with 9 bases between them. The CDR3 DNA is TGTGCCAGCAGCTTTCGCGCTGGCACTGAAGCTTTCTTT. The encoded protein is CASSFRAGTEAFF.

The table lists this clonotype with many counts. The chain links TRBV19 to TRBJ2-7; unclear D gene. The CDR3 is made up of 11 amino acids. The V gene's germline CDR1 is LNHDA and CDR2 SQIVND (reference sequence). Trimming cost V 4 bases and J 3 bases, with 4 bases left between them. The CDR3 loop is CASSTVYEQYF. CDR3 DNA: TGTGCCAGTAGTACCGTCTACGAGCAGTACTTC.

The chain is built from TRBV10-3 and TRBJ2-4; 9 bases are shared with TRBD2. CDR1 is ENHRY, CDR2 SYGVKD, per germline. V lost 0 bases and J lost 5; bases outside the gene matches: 8. The CDR3 is 17 residues long. CDR3 region: CAISESSGRMAENIQYF. The CDR3 DNA is TGTGCCATCAGTGAGTCGAGCGGGAGGATGGCTGAAAACATTCAGTACTTC.